This entry lists 20 T cell receptor beta chains sequenced from one sample in a study of graft-versus-host responses after intestinal transplantation. Their target antigens are unknown. Profiled with immunoSEQ multiplex PCR; TCRdb holds only in-frame clones, not every one. The table records tens of thousands of clones, about 93% of them present only once. Material: unstimulated CD8+ T cells sorted from spleen or lymph node cells, obtained before intestinal transplant. The source of these receptors is a human donor who received an intestinal transplant.

This rearrangement joins TRBV30 to TRBJ1-1; TRBD1 matches at 7 bases. The germline V gene has CDR1 GTSNPN and CDR2 SVGIG (reference sequence). The CDR3 contains 13 residues. Germline trimming cut 5 bases from V and 1 base from J; bases unmatched to any gene: 4. The DNA of the CDR3 is TGTGCCTGGGACAGGGATAAGAACACTGAAGCTTTCTTT. Translating it yields CAWDRDKNTEAFF.

Here the CDR3 reads CASSLATGARTEAFF. The CDR3 region has the DNA TGCGCCAGCAGCTTGGCTACAGGGGCAAGAACTGAAGCTTTCTTT. The V gene is TRBV5-1, the J gene TRBJ1-1, with 7 nucleotides matching TRBD1. The CDR3 loop spans 15 amino acids. The germline V gene has CDR1 SGHRS and CDR2 YFSETQ. Trimming removed 0 bases from V and 5 bases from J; junction bases left unmatched: 7.

This clone showed up just once. The chain couples TRBV28 to TRBJ1-6, with a weak D call TRBD1 (5 bases). V was clipped by 8 bases and J by 3 bases, with 8 bases between them. The CDR3 has 13 amino acids. Germline V CDR1 and CDR2: MDHEN, SYDVKM. The CDR3 sequence is CASQGSYNSPLHF. Here the CDR3 DNA reads TGTGCCAGCCAGGGAAGCTATAATTCACCCCTCCACTTT.

This clone was seen once. J is TRBJ1-2 and V is TRBV30; D is perhaps TRBD1 (5 bases). V lost 8 bases and J 3 bases, leaving 10 bases between the germline ends. The V gene's germline CDR1 is GTSNPN and CDR2 SVGIG (reference sequence). CDR3 size: 11 residues. The CDR3 reads CAAPGYYGYTF. CDR3 bases: TGTGCCGCCCCAGGGTACTATGGCTACACCTTC.

The chain combines TRBV5-4 with TRBJ2-1; no clear D. Per germline, CDR1 SGHNT and CDR2 YYREEE (reference sequence). The V end lost 0 bases, the J end lost 0 bases, and 7 bases lay between the germline ends. There are 15 residues in the CDR3. The CDR3 spells CASSLGRSSYNEQFF. DNA for the CDR3: TGTGCCAGCAGCTTGGGCAGGTCCTCCTACAATGAGCAGTTCTTC.

The V call is TRBV27, the J call TRBJ1-4; 11 bases line up with TRBD1. After removal of 4 bases from V and 9 bases from J, the junction contained 4 bases not matched to a gene. Germline V gene sequence: CDR1 MNHEY, CDR2 SMNVEV (reference sequence). The CDR3 consists of 14 residues. The CDR3 spells CASSSGTGGKKLFF. In DNA form, the CDR3 reads TGTGCCAGCAGTTCCGGGACAGGGGGAAAAAAACTGTTTTTT.

This clone came up once. This sequence joins TRBV6-1 and TRBJ1-6; perhaps TRBD1 as D (6 bases). This CDR3 spans 14 amino acids. The ends were cut back, 5 bases at V and 7 bases at J, with 12 bases in the middle. CDR1 MNHNS and CDR2 SASEGT come from the germline V gene. The DNA for the CDR3 is TGTGCCAGCAGTTTCAGGGGTCTCAATTCACCCCTCCACTTT. Residues: CASSFRGLNSPLHF.

V usage is TRBV15 and J usage is TRBJ2-1; D possibly corresponds to TRBD2 (6 bases). V shed 0 bases and J shed 8 bases, with 14 bases lying between them. CDR1 LNHNV and CDR2 YYDKDF come from the germline V gene (reference sequence). The CDR3 runs 15 residues. The CDR3, as DNA: TGTGCCACCAGCAGAGATGGGCGGGGACCTGATGAGCAGTTCTTC. Translating gives CATSRDGRGPDEQFF.

This clone was observed a single time. V gene TRBV7-8 combines with J gene TRBJ2-3, with 9 bases fitting TRBD1. J was trimmed by 2 bases and V by 5 bases; bases with no gene match: 5. This CDR3 has 15 amino acids. Per the germline V gene, CDR1 is SGHVS and CDR2 is FQNEAQ. The CDR3 region has the DNA TGTGCCAGCAGCCTCGGGACAGGGTCCACAGATACGCAGTATTTT. It encodes CASSLGTGSTDTQYF. Filled out from reference TRBV7-8 and TRBJ2-3, the complete variable domain reads GAGVSQSPRYKVAKRGQDVALRCDPISGHVSLFWYQQALGQGPEFLTYFQNEAQLDKSGLPSDRFFAERPEGSVSTLKIQRTQQEDSAVYLCASSLGTGSTDTQYFGPGTRLTVL.

Remarks on this clone: The sample contains more than one DNA sequence encoding this CDR3. CDR3 nucleotides: TGTGCCAGCAGTGATTCCGTGACACTTTATGGCTACACCTTC. It yields the protein CASSDSVTLYGYTF. The chain is built from TRBV18 and TRBJ1-2; the D is unclear. Trimming cost V 8 bases and J 5 bases, with 18 bases left between them. The germline gives CDR1 KGHSH, CDR2 LQKENI. The CDR3 consists of 14 residues.

The count of this clone is one. The gene calls are TRBV11-1 and TRBJ1-1, with 8 bases fitting TRBD1. This CDR3 comprises 17 residues. V gave up 5 bases and J gave up 0 bases; unmatched junction bases: 11. The germline V gene encodes CDR1 SGHAT and CDR2 FQDESV (reference sequence). The CDR3 loop reads CASSGPGQGRMNTEAFF. CDR3 in DNA: TGTGCCAGCAGCGGACCAGGACAGGGCCGGATGAACACTGAAGCTTTCTTT.

The gene calls are TRBV5-6 and TRBJ1-2, with 9 bases that match TRBD1. This CDR3 has 14 residues. CDR1 and CDR2 (germline): SGHDT, YYEEEE. V was clipped by 2 bases and J by 4 bases; unmatched bases: 3. CDR3 nucleotides: TGTGCCAGCAGCTTTCTGACAGGGGGCTATGGCTACACCTTC. It encodes CASSFLTGGYGYTF.

This chain links TRBV5-5 with TRBJ2-7, with D possibly being TRBD2 (6 bases). V was shortened by 3 bases and J by 8 bases, with 18 bases between the two germline ends. This CDR3 contains 14 residues. Per germline, CDR1 SGHKS and CDR2 YYEKEE (reference sequence). The CDR3: CASSWARGPIKQYF. CDR3 DNA: TGTGCCAGCAGCTGGGCGCGGGGCCCTATTAAGCAGTACTTC. The whole variable domain, remainder taken from reference TRBV5-5 and TRBJ2-7, is DAGVTQSPTHLIKTRGQQVTLRCSPISGHKSVSWYQQVLGQGPQFIFQYYEKEERGRGNFPDRFSARQFPNYSSELNVNALLLGDSALYLCASSWARGPIKQYFGPGTRLTVT.

This clone was seen once. This rearrangement joins TRBV7-8 to TRBJ2-7; 14 nucleotides line up with TRBD2. Germline V gene sequence: CDR1 SGHVS, CDR2 FQNEAQ. Germline trimming cut 5 bases from V and 1 base from J; bases unmatched to any gene: 10. There are 18 residues in the CDR3. The CDR3 nucleotides are TGTGCCAGCAGCAGTCTTCCGGGACTAGCGGGGGTGTCCTACGAGCAGTACTTC. Translated: CASSSLPGLAGVSYEQYF.

J is TRBJ2-1 and V is TRBV6-1; D gene ambiguous. V lost 0 bases, J lost 1 base, and 10 bases lay in between. Germline CDR1 MNHNS, CDR2 SASEGT. The CDR3 length is 16 residues. This CDR3 reads CASSEATGISYNEQFF. In DNA, the CDR3 is TGTGCCAGCAGTGAAGCGACTGGAATATCCTACAATGAGCAGTTCTTC.

V gene TRBV19 combines with J gene TRBJ2-7; 7 bases are a match to TRBD1. Trimming at V came to 5 bases and at J to 0 bases, leaving 4 bases not matched to a gene. Per the germline V gene, CDR1 is LNHDA and CDR2 is SQIVND (reference sequence). This CDR3 is 14 amino acids long. For the CDR3, the DNA is TGTGCCAGTAGTTTCGGGACAGTCTCCTACGAGCAGTACTTC. Its translation: CASSFGTVSYEQYF. Supplemented by reference TRBV19 and TRBJ2-7, the full variable domain reads DGGITQSPKYLFRKEGQNVTLSCEQNLNHDAMYWYRQDPGQGLRLIYYSQIVNDFQKGDIAEGYSVSREKKESFPLTVTSAQKNPTAFYLCASSFGTVSYEQYFGPGTRLTVT.

CDR3 nucleotide sequence: TGTGCCAGCAGCGACCCCGGGGGGGGGATTAATCCAGATACGCAGTATTTT. It encodes CASSDPGGGINPDTQYF. The rearrangement links TRBV9 to TRBJ2-3, with TRBD2 identical over 8 bases. Germline CDR1 SGDLS, CDR2 YYNGEE. CDR3 size: 17 residues. V dropped 3 bases and J dropped 4; count of bases not matched to a gene: 13. Based on the CDR3 plus reference TRBV9 and TRBJ2-3, the full variable domain is DSGVTQTPKHLITATGQRVTLRCSPRSGDLSVYWYQQSLDQGLQFLIQYYNGEERAKGNILERFSAQQFPDLHSELNLSSLELGDSALYFCASSDPGGGINPDTQYFGPGTRLTVL.

This chain uses TRBV19 with TRBJ1-2; the match to TRBD1 covers 8 bases. Unmatched junction bases numbered 13, after V lost 3 bases and J lost 4 bases. The CDR3 has 17 residues. The germline V gene has CDR1 LNHDA and CDR2 SQIVND (reference sequence). The CDR3 coding sequence is TGTGCCAGTAGTATGTCCGCGGACAGGGACGTTGGCTATGGCTACACCTTC. Translating it yields CASSMSADRDVGYGYTF. The complete variable domain, with remaining parts taken from reference TRBV19 and TRBJ1-2, reads DGGITQSPKYLFRKEGQNVTLSCEQNLNHDAMYWYRQDPGQGLRLIYYSQIVNDFQKGDIAEGYSVSREKKESFPLTVTSAQKNPTAFYLCASSMSADRDVGYGYTFGSGTRLTVV.

The CDR3 loop is CASSPGTANTEAFF. Here the CDR3 DNA reads TGTGCCAGCAGCCCCGGGACAGCGAACACTGAAGCTTTCTTT. This chain connects TRBV7-9 to TRBJ1-1; 7 positions agree with TRBD1. CDR1 is SEHNR, CDR2 FQNEAQ, per germline (reference sequence). CDR3 length equals 14 residues. V lost 5 bases, J lost 1 base, and 4 bases stayed unmatched.

V is TRBV5-4 and J is TRBJ2-3, with 7 bases aligning to TRBD2. With V trimmed by 5 bases and J by 4 bases, 13 bases remained unmatched. The CDR3 runs 16 residues. Germline lookup yields CDR1 SGHNT and CDR2 YYREEE (reference sequence). CDR3 sequence reads: CASSLGLVGHPDTQYF. The CDR3 region has the DNA TGTGCCAGCAGTCTCGGACTAGTGGGGCACCCAGATACGCAGTATTTT. The full variable domain, in which reference TRBV5-4 and TRBJ2-3 provide the parts outside the CDR3, is ETGVTQSPTHLIKTRGQQVTLRCSSQSGHNTVSWYQQALGQGPQFIFQYYREEENGRGNFPPRFSGLQFPNYSSELNVNALELDDSALYLCASSLGLVGHPDTQYFGPGTRLTVL.